This T cell receptor (beta chain) appears in the sequencing data of a study of blood T cell repertoires in COVID-19. Per the original methods: Estimation of nucleated cell counts was performed using reference gene primer amplification. The assay was immunoSEQ multiplex PCR, and TCRdb's table has in-frame clones only and misses some. V and J calls and clone size follow that table, whereas D and trimming were derived from the DNA. The sample shows roughly 180,000 clones, 80% to 90% of them seen only once. The V end lost 1 base, the J end lost 5 bases, and 14 bases lay between the germline ends. CDR3 length equals 15 residues. Germline assignment: CDR1 LGHNA and CDR2 YSLEER.

The sequencing input was peripheral blood. This TCR was recovered from a woman aged 45-59 years with COVID-19, enrolled during active disease. This rearrangement joins TRBV4-3 to TRBJ2-5; D unresolved. CDR3 residues: CASSQGSRDEETQYF. The CDR3 DNA follows: TGCGCCAGCAGCCAAGGATCACGTGATGAGGAGACCCAGTACTTC.